Included here is one T cell receptor (beta chain) sequence, with context. Each sample used at least 6.5 million PBMCs. The authors ran a second PCR of about 7 to 11 cycles using a sample-barcoded 5' primer and a J-beta primer mix. TCRdb re-derived calls from the 5' RACE reads in MiXCR, one entry per CDR3 protein. The sample holds over 1,500,000 distinct CDR3 sequences, about two fifths seen once. The data derive from a study of blood T cells in healthy people across ages. This TCR derives from a human donor in good health. The sample consisted of blood.

Written as DNA, the CDR3 is TGTGCCAGCAGTGAAAACGGGCAAGAGACCCAGTACTTC. Protein sequence: CASSENGQETQYF. The rearrangement joins TRBV2 to TRBJ2-5; D remains ambiguous. Germline CDR1 is SNHLY and CDR2 is FYNNEI. CDR3 length: 13 amino acids. Trimming pared 2 bases from V and 2 bases from J, leaving 6 bases between. Drawing the rest from reference TRBV2 and TRBJ2-5, the complete variable domain is EPEVTQTPSHQVTQMGQEVILRCVPISNHLYFYWYRQILGQKVEFLVSFYNNEISEKSEIFDDQFSVERPDGSNFTLKIRSTKLEDSAMYFCASSENGQETQYFGPGTRLLVL.